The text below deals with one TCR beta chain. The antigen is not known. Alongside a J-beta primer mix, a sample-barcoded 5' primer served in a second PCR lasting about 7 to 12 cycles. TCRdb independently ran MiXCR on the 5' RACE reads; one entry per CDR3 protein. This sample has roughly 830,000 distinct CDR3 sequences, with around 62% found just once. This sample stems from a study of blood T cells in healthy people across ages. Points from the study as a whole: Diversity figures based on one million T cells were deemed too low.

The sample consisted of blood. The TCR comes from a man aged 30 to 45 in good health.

The CDR3 region is CASSLNGDRGGNTF. For the CDR3, the DNA is TGTGCCAGCAGCCTGAATGGAGACAGAGGCGGCAACACCTTC. The chain is built from TRBV7-9 and TRBJ1-2; D possibly corresponds to TRBD1 (5 bases). The CDR3 runs 14 residues. CDR1 and CDR2 (germline): SEHNR, FQNEAQ (reference sequence). V was cut by 5 bases and J by 12 bases, with 22 bases left in between.